This TCR beta chain was found in a study of T cell repertoires in cytomegalovirus infection. Trimming pared 3 bases from V and 0 bases from J, leaving 11 bases between. CDR3 length: 15 amino acids. Germline CDR1 reads KGHSH; CDR2 reads LQKENI. MiXCR, run by TCRdb on the reads, gives a single entry per CDR3 protein. The table has about 500,000 distinct CDR3 sequences, 25% to 35% seen once. Only a few counts were recorded for this clonotype. Its specificity is not known. The TCR sequence derives from a human donor in good health (CMV status not recorded). Some clones in this sample may be carry-over from other donors' samples. The material was cultured PBMCs, obtained from culture after CMV antigen stimulation. The rearrangement joins TRBV18 to TRBJ1-2; D is perhaps TRBD1 (6 bases). This CDR3 reads CASSPWTESNYGYTF. CDR3 bases: TGTGCCAGCTCACCTTGGACAGAATCTAACTATGGCTACACCTTC.